This entry lists 14 T cell receptor beta chains sequenced from one sample in a study of beta chain features in type 1 diabetes. Whole-study results and caveats: Moderate yet significant TCRB CDR3 shortening was seen in Type 1 diabetes patients in all four CD4+ subsets.

The isolated RNA, all of it, was reverse transcribed, so expressed TCRB transcripts were what got sequenced. Sequenced by immunoSEQ multiplex PCR; TCRdb stores in-frame clones only, minus some. The sample records some 63,000 clones, roughly half being singletons. No antigen has been assigned to these receptors. Source material: central memory CD4+ T cells from blood. The receptors shown here come from a man between 25 and 39 years old with type 1 diabetes.

V and J are TRBV5-6 and TRBJ2-3; D remains ambiguous. From germline, CDR1 is SGHDT and CDR2 YYEEEE. CDR3 length: 13 amino acids. Trimming shortened V by 10 bases and J by 0 bases, and 12 bases separated the two germline ends. CDR3 protein: CAARQASTDTQYF. CDR3 DNA: TGTGCCGCACGGCAGGCCAGCACAGATACGCAGTATTTT. Full variable domain (remainder filled in from reference TRBV5-6 and TRBJ2-3): DAGVTQSPTHLIKTRGQQVTLRCSPKSGHDTVSWYQQALGQGPQFIFQYYEEEERQRGNFPDRFSGHQFPNYSSELNVNALLLGDSALYLCAARQASTDTQYFGPGTRLTVL.

The chain is built from TRBV7-6 and TRBJ2-5, with a tentative D call TRBD2 (6 bases). Germline values: CDR1 SGHVS, CDR2 FNYEAQ. The CDR3 totals 16 residues. V was shortened by 5 bases and J by 0 bases, with 16 bases between the two germline ends. The CDR3 DNA follows: TGTGCCAGCAGCCCCCAGAGCGGCGGGAACCAAGAGACCCAGTACTTC. Translation gives CASSPQSGGNQETQYF.

The V and J genes are TRBV5-1 and TRBJ2-1, with D maybe TRBD2 (6 bases). Per germline, CDR1 SGHRS and CDR2 YFSETQ. Trimming stripped 0 bases from V and 4 bases from J, with 11 bases between. The CDR3 loop spans 15 amino acids. CDR3 region: CASSLAGGTYNEQFF. The CDR3, as DNA: TGCGCCAGCAGCTTGGCCGGGGGTACATACAATGAGCAGTTCTTC.

This sequence joins TRBV5-1 and TRBJ2-3; 11 bases agree with TRBD2. CDR3 size: 16 residues. The germline V gene encodes CDR1 SGHRS and CDR2 YFSETQ. After removal of 4 bases from V and 0 bases from J, the junction contained 4 bases not matched to a gene. The CDR3, as DNA: TGCGCCAGCAGCCAACGACTAGCGGGGAGCACAGATACGCAGTATTTT. Encoded protein: CASSQRLAGSTDTQYF. The complete variable domain, with remaining parts taken from reference TRBV5-1 and TRBJ2-3, reads KAGVTQTPRYLIKTRGQQVTLSCSPISGHRSVSWYQQTPGQGLQFLFEYFSETQRNKGNFPGRFSGRQFSNSRSEMNVSTLELGDSALYLCASSQRLAGSTDTQYFGPGTRLTVL.

The chain employs TRBV2 and TRBJ2-5; 8 positions match TRBD2. The V gene's germline CDR1 is SNHLY and CDR2 FYNNEI. V gave up 2 bases and J gave up 5 bases; unmatched junction bases: 16. This CDR3 has 18 residues. CDR3 sequence reads: CASSERNLGSSGRETQYF. The CDR3 DNA reads as TGTGCCAGCAGTGAACGAAACCTGGGTTCTAGCGGGCGGGAGACCCAGTACTTC.

As for this clone: The identical CDR3 is also encoded by other nucleotide sequences in the sample. V gene TRBV5-1 combines with J gene TRBJ1-3, with D hard to call. This CDR3 is 14 amino acids long. Germline CDR1 reads SGHRS; CDR2 reads YFSETQ. The V and J ends lost 4 bases and 0 bases respectively, with 8 bases between them. The CDR3 is CASSPDYSGNTIYF. The CDR3 nucleotides read TGCGCCAGCAGCCCAGATTACTCTGGAAACACCATATATTTT.

This chain joins TRBV2 and TRBJ1-2; weak D call: TRBD1 (6 bases). The length of the CDR3 is 13 residues. V dropped 4 bases and J dropped 4 bases, with 10 bases sitting between them. CDR1 and CDR2 (germline): SNHLY, FYNNEI. In DNA form, the CDR3 reads TGTGCCAGCAGTGTCGGACAGAGCTATGGCTACACCTTC. Protein sequence: CASSVGQSYGYTF.

This chain connects TRBV7-2 to TRBJ1-5; D not certain. V was clipped by 5 bases and J by 4 bases, with 9 bases between them. CDR3 size: 13 residues. Germline-derived CDR1 and CDR2 are SGHTA and FQGNSA. Here the CDR3 DNA reads TGTGCCAGCAGCCCTGACGGGAATCAGCCCCAGCATTTT. It translates to CASSPDGNQPQHF.

Only a few counts were recorded for this clone. The chain carries TRBV29-1 and TRBJ2-3; 10 bases are a match to TRBD1. Germline V lookup: CDR1 SQVTM, CDR2 ANQGSEA. V was clipped by 7 bases and J by 5 bases; unmatched bases: 6. This CDR3 is built from 13 residues. The CDR3 here is CSAGQGVGDTQYF. For the CDR3, the DNA is TGCAGCGCCGGACAGGGGGTGGGAGATACGCAGTATTTT.

The chain recombines TRBV5-1 with TRBJ2-7, with 10 bases aligning to TRBD1. Germline values: CDR1 SGHRS, CDR2 YFSETQ. The CDR3 totals 16 residues. V shed 2 bases, J shed 0 bases, and the junction held 5 bases outside the gene matches. The CDR3 DNA is TGCGCCAGCAGCTTCGACAGGGGGCAAAGCTCCTACGAGCAGTACTTC. This encodes CASSFDRGQSSYEQYF.

This clone has more than one count but fewer than ten. The chain combines TRBV19 with TRBJ2-3, with 11 positions matching TRBD2. This CDR3 has 16 amino acids. Germline loops: CDR1 LNHDA, CDR2 SQIVND (reference sequence). Trimming took 2 bases from V and 4 from J; bases not matched to a gene: 5. The CDR3 sequence is CASSIPLAGGSDTQYF. The CDR3 region has the DNA TGTGCCAGTAGTATACCTCTAGCGGGAGGATCAGATACGCAGTATTTT. Full variable domain (rest looked up from reference TRBV19 and TRBJ2-3): DGGITQSPKYLFRKEGQNVTLSCEQNLNHDAMYWYRQDPGQGLRLIYYSQIVNDFQKGDIAEGYSVSREKKESFPLTVTSAQKNPTAFYLCASSIPLAGGSDTQYFGPGTRLTVL.

This clone showed up just once. The chain links TRBV7-9 to TRBJ2-3; possible D gene TRBD2, 6 bases. Per the germline V gene, CDR1 is SEHNR and CDR2 is FQNEAQ (reference sequence). Between the trimmed V and J ends, which lost 5 bases and 2 bases, there was a span of 11 bases. This CDR3 has 14 amino acids. The chain's CDR3 is CASSGRLDTDTQYF. Here the CDR3 DNA reads TGTGCCAGCAGCGGACGACTAGACACAGATACGCAGTATTTT.

V and J are TRBV7-9 and TRBJ2-1; D perhaps matches TRBD1 (6 bases). Trimming pared 6 bases from V and 5 bases from J, leaving 20 bases between. The CDR3 covers 16 residues. Germline lookup yields CDR1 SEHNR and CDR2 FQNEAQ (reference sequence). The CDR3 protein is CASSFSRGQGDNEQFF. As DNA, the CDR3 is TGTGCCAGCAGTTTCTCCAGGGGTCAAGGTGACAATGAGCAGTTCTTC.

The chain uses TRBV11-1 and TRBJ1-1; 7 bases are a match to TRBD1. Germline V CDR1 and CDR2: SGHAT, FQDESV (reference sequence). V was pared by 5 bases and J by 7 bases, with 7 bases of the junction left unmatched. The CDR3 length is 13 residues. DNA of the CDR3: TGTGCCAGCAGCCTCGGACAGGCCAGTGAAGCTTTCTTT. It translates to CASSLGQASEAFF.